These 16 T cell receptor beta chains were all obtained from the same sample, sequenced in a study of CD8+CD57+ T cells in acquired aplastic anemia. Sequenced patients had shown CD8+CD57+ cell expansion by flow cytometry. Genomic DNA served as template for TCR beta VDJ and CDR3 profiling. Each CDR3 protein gets one entry after TCRdb re-called the reads with MiXCR. Of more than 150,000 distinct CDR3 sequences listed, 45% to 60% are singletons. Sequenced material: sorted CD4+, CD8+, or CD8+CD57+ T cells (not recorded which) from PBMCs. These receptors all stem from a human donor with aplastic anemia.

This clonotype was counted a single time. V is TRBV2 and J is TRBJ1-2; D not certain. Trimming shortened V by 2 bases and J by 8 bases, and 3 bases separated the two germline ends. This CDR3 has 10 amino acids. Germline V gene lookup returns CDR1 SNHLY and CDR2 FYNNEI. This chain's CDR3 is CASSEIGYTF. CDR3 DNA sequence: TGTGCCAGCAGTGAAATAGGCTACACCTTC. Supplemented by reference TRBV2 and TRBJ1-2, the full variable domain reads EPEVTQTPSHQVTQMGQEVILRCVPISNHLYFYWYRQILGQKVEFLVSFYNNEISEKSEIFDDQFSVERPDGSNFTLKIRSTKLEDSAMYFCASSEIGYTFGSGTRLTVV.

This clonotype was seen only a few times. The chain carries TRBV11-1 and TRBJ2-5; D is possibly TRBD2 (6 bases). The germline CDR1 and CDR2 sequences are SGHAT and FQDESV (reference sequence). This CDR3 is 15 amino acids long. V lost 1 base and J lost 2, with 11 bases in between. CDR3 protein: CASSLVAGLQETQYF. In nucleotides, the CDR3 is TGTGCCAGCAGCTTAGTCGCGGGGCTTCAAGAGACCCAGTACTTC.

This chain connects TRBV24-1 to TRBJ2-1; D gene uncertain. V was shortened by 6 bases and J by 8 bases, with 10 bases between the two germline ends. CDR3 length: 12 residues. Germline V CDR1 and CDR2: KGHDR, SFDVKD. The CDR3 region is CATSLGDHEQFF. Written as DNA, the CDR3 is TGTGCCACCAGTCTAGGCGATCATGAGCAGTTCTTC.

V and J are TRBV29-1 and TRBJ2-7; tentatively, D is TRBD1 (6 bases). V was shortened by 6 bases and J by 3 bases, with 12 bases between the two germline ends. The CDR3 extends over 12 amino acids. From germline, CDR1 is SQVTM and CDR2 ANQGSEA. CDR3 DNA sequence: TGCAGCGTAAAGACAGGTGACTACGAGCAGTACTTC. Protein product: CSVKTGDYEQYF.

The chain recombines TRBV5-4 with TRBJ2-7; TRBD1 agrees at 8 bases. The ends lost 4 bases at V and 4 bases at J; junction bases unmatched: 10. CDR3 length equals 15 residues. Germline loops: CDR1 SGHNT, CDR2 YYREEE (reference sequence). The CDR3 DNA follows: TGTGCCAGCAGCCCCTTGGCAGGGGGCGCGTACGAGCAGTACTTC. Its translation: CASSPLAGGAYEQYF.

This clonotype was seen at least ten times. In DNA, the CDR3 is TGTGCCAGCAGCGGAACAGGGGGCGTTGGACAGCCCCAGCATTTT. Its protein is CASSGTGGVGQPQHF. The rearrangement links TRBV2 to TRBJ1-5, with 9 bases that match TRBD1. Losses at the gene ends were 6 bases for V and 7 bases for J; bases not matched to a gene: 10. The CDR3 totals 15 residues. The V gene's germline CDR1 is SNHLY and CDR2 FYNNEI. Variable domain in full (rest from reference TRBV2 and TRBJ1-5): EPEVTQTPSHQVTQMGQEVILRCVPISNHLYFYWYRQILGQKVEFLVSFYNNEISEKSEIFDDQFSVERPDGSNFTLKIRSTKLEDSAMYFCASSGTGGVGQPQHFGDGTRLSIL.

This clonotype was seen at least ten times. The chain employs TRBV6-1 and TRBJ2-7; tentatively, D is TRBD2 (6 bases). The CDR3 sequence is 14 residues long. Germline assignment: CDR1 MNHNS and CDR2 SASEGT. V was pared by 5 bases and J by 2 bases, with 13 bases between. The CDR3: CASSPGSPPYEQYF. In DNA form, the CDR3 reads TGTGCCAGCAGTCCCGGGAGTCCCCCCTACGAGCAGTACTTC.

This clonotype was recorded at least ten times. This sequence joins TRBV5-6 and TRBJ2-3; possible D gene TRBD2, 6 bases. Germline CDR1 SGHDT, CDR2 YYEEEE. There are 16 residues in the CDR3. Trimming took off 3 bases at V and 4 bases at J, with 18 bases between the two ends. Here the CDR3 DNA reads TGTGCCAGCAGCTCTAGGAGGGTAGCGGCCGCAGATACGCAGTATTTT. Its protein is CASSSRRVAAADTQYF.

This clonotype was detected a few times. The chain joins TRBV20-1 to TRBJ2-7; D remains unclear. The CDR3 has 13 amino acids. CDR1 and CDR2 (germline): DFQATT, SNEGSKA (reference sequence). Trimming removed 4 bases at V and 4 bases at J, with 14 bases between. The CDR3 spells CSAMGREDYEQYF. In DNA, the CDR3 is TGCAGTGCTATGGGCCGCGAGGATTACGAGCAGTACTTC.

V usage is TRBV20-1 and J usage is TRBJ1-1; D gene uncertain. The CDR3 contains 16 residues. The germline V gene has CDR1 DFQATT and CDR2 SNEGSKA (reference sequence). The V end lost 0 bases, the J end lost 1 base, and 15 bases lay between the germline ends. The CDR3 DNA follows: TGCAGTGCTAGAGACAGAGGGCTACTCTGGAACACTGAAGCTTTCTTT. Translation: CSARDRGLLWNTEAFF.

The rearrangement links TRBV29-1 to TRBJ2-7; 7 nucleotides match TRBD2. J gave up 1 base and V 6 bases, and 3 bases lay outside the gene matches. Looked up from germline, CDR1 is SQVTM and CDR2 is ANQGSEA. The CDR3 has 12 amino acids. CDR3 DNA sequence: TGCAGCGTCACTAGCGTATCCTACGAGCAGTACTTC. This gives the protein CSVTSVSYEQYF.

This clonotype was detected a few times. With a much larger clone just one base away, this may be a read error. The missing conserved phenylalanine or tryptophan at the end of this CDR3 makes a read error likely. Written as DNA, the CDR3 is TGCGCCAGCAGCTTGGAGGGGACACAGGGTATAGATACGCAGTATATT. Its protein is CASSLEGTQGIDTQYI. V gene TRBV5-1 combines with J gene TRBJ2-3; perhaps TRBD1 as D (6 bases). Germline CDR1 SGHRS, CDR2 YFSETQ. The V end lost 0 bases, the J end lost 5 bases, and 16 bases lay between the germline ends. There are 16 residues in the CDR3.

This chain joins TRBV5-6 and TRBJ2-1; TRBD1 matches at 7 bases. The CDR3 covers 14 residues. Germline CDR1 SGHDT, CDR2 YYEEEE. The ends lost 5 bases at V and 6 bases at J; junction bases unmatched: 8. CDR3 sequence (DNA): TGTGCCAGCAGATCGACAGGGATCTTCAATGAGCAGTTCTTC. Translation gives CASRSTGIFNEQFF.

This sequence joins TRBV2 and TRBJ2-1; TRBD2 matches at 10 bases. Germline values: CDR1 SNHLY, CDR2 FYNNEI. The CDR3 length is 15 residues. After removal of 3 bases from V and 12 bases from J, the junction contained 11 bases not matched to a gene. The CDR3 protein is CASSELSGGANGQFF. In nucleotides, the CDR3 is TGTGCCAGCAGTGAGTTGAGCGGGGGGGCCAACGGGCAGTTCTTC. Based on the CDR3 plus reference TRBV2 and TRBJ2-1, the full variable domain is EPEVTQTPSHQVTQMGQEVILRCVPISNHLYFYWYRQILGQKVEFLVSFYNNEISEKSEIFDDQFSVERPDGSNFTLKIRSTKLEDSAMYFCASSELSGGANGQFFGPGTRLTVL.

The V gene is TRBV25-1, the J gene TRBJ1-2, with D possibly TRBD1 on 5 matching bases. Germline CDR1 MGHDK, CDR2 SYGVNS. Trimming pared 3 bases from V and 2 bases from J, leaving 16 bases between. CDR3 length equals 16 residues. The CDR3 nucleotides are TGTGCCAGCAGTGATCAACCCATCCAGGGAAACTATGGCTACACCTTC. It encodes CASSDQPIQGNYGYTF.

CDR3 coding DNA: TGTGCCAGCAGCTTTAATGGGCAGGGGACCACCTACGAGCAGTACTTC. It specifies CASSFNGQGTTYEQYF. The chain couples TRBV7-3 to TRBJ2-7; TRBD1 might be the D (6 bases). The CDR3 has 16 residues. The V and J ends lost 3 bases and 2 bases respectively, with 17 bases between them. Germline V gives CDR1 SGHTA, CDR2 FQGTGA.